This T cell receptor (beta chain) stems from a study of T-cell memory formation after mild COVID-19. Study as a whole: For the most part, TCR clusters were specific to one donor.

Each CDR3 protein is one row after TCRdb ran MiXCR on the 5' RACE reads. Of some 410,000 distinct CDR3 sequences detected, around a quarter appear once; the ten largest clones hold about an eighth. The CDR3 is 14 residues long. Germline CDR1 and CDR2: SGHVS and FQNEAQ. V lost 2 bases, J lost 5 bases, and 10 bases lay in between. This clonotype was detected a few times. The antigen remains unidentified. The study, taken as a whole, reports: The study found balanced CD4/CD8 in clones contracting day 15 to 85 and a CD4+ lean in later expanders. The study found contracting CD4+ clones mainly in CM and EM and contracting CD8+ clones in EMRA.

The origin of this receptor is an adult woman who had mild COVID-19 (a few samples of this study predate the infection). Cell type and time point are not known. The V and J genes are TRBV7-8 and TRBJ1-5; the D gene is possibly TRBD1 (6 bases). Material: PBMCs or a T cell subset sorted from them (not recorded which). This CDR3 is CASSLHREDQPQHF. The CDR3, as DNA: TGTGCCAGCAGCTTACACAGGGAGGATCAGCCCCAGCATTTT.